A single sample is the source of the 24 T cell receptor beta chains below, sequenced in a study of vaccination effects on CD4 cells after COVID-19. Antigens of these TCRs are unknown. Using immunoSEQ multiplex PCR, the repertoire was profiled, and TCRdb retains in-frame clones only, with some absent. The table includes some 50,000 clones, about 74% detected once. Sequencing in the ViraFEST assay came after antigen-specific CD4+ T cells had been expanded with viral peptide pools, which were used to stimulate PBMC. Once cultured for nine to ten days, the cells underwent separation to obtain CD4+ T cells. Participants each got two BNT162b2 or mRNA-1273 vaccine doses. The sample here was CD4+ T cells from PBMCs cultured with HCoV-OC43 spike peptides, taken after COVID-19 vaccination. Described subset: HCoV-OC43 spike overlapping peptide pool stimulation. The receptors shown here come from a human donor who received a COVID-19 vaccine.

J is TRBJ2-5 and V is TRBV30; D unclear. The CDR3 runs 11 residues. In germline, CDR1 is GTSNPN, CDR2 SVGIG (reference sequence). Trimming cost V 2 bases and J 4 bases, with 5 bases left between them. The CDR3 DNA reads TGTGCCTGGAGTCCTCGAGAGACCCAGTACTTC. Amino acids: CAWSPRETQYF.

The chain joins TRBV20-1 to TRBJ1-2, with 7 bases matching TRBD1. Trimming cost V 3 bases and J 4 bases; bases outside gene matches: 8. Germline CDR1 is DFQATT and CDR2 is SNEGSKA (reference sequence). This CDR3 has 14 residues. The CDR3 here is CSASRGGAGYGYTF. CDR3 nucleotides: TGCAGTGCTAGTAGAGGGGGCGCTGGCTATGGCTACACCTTC.

The chain links TRBV3-1 (or the pseudogene TRBV3-2) to TRBJ2-7; TRBD2 matches at 11 bases. Germline CDR1 is LGHDT and CDR2 is YNNKEL (reference sequence). The junction had 7 bases not matched to a gene; V was cut back by 7 bases and J by 2 bases. The CDR3 is 15 amino acids. In DNA form, the CDR3 reads TGTGCCAGCACCGCGACTAGCGGGGTAGCCTACGAGCAGTACTTC. This gives the protein CASTATSGVAYEQYF.

The chain has TRBV11-2 and TRBJ2-7; TRBD1 aligns across 9 bases. This CDR3 has 16 amino acids. Losses at the gene ends were 1 base for V and 3 bases for J; bases not matched to a gene: 7. Germline CDR1 is SGHAT and CDR2 is FQNNGV. CDR3 sequence reads: CASSLALTGGVYEQYF. CDR3 DNA: TGTGCCAGCAGCTTAGCCCTGACAGGGGGTGTCTACGAGCAGTACTTC.

The chain is built from TRBV30 and TRBJ1-1, with no clear D. The V gene lost 2 bases and the J gene lost 5 bases, with 6 bases spanning the gap. Germline V CDR1 and CDR2: GTSNPN, SVGIG (reference sequence). The CDR3 has 11 amino acids. CDR3 loop: CAWSLATEAFF. The DNA of the CDR3 is TGTGCCTGGAGTCTAGCTACTGAAGCTTTCTTT.

This chain joins TRBV5-6 and TRBJ2-7, with 7 bases fitting TRBD2. V lost 1 base and J lost 7; bases outside the gene matches: 14. Looked up from germline, CDR1 is SGHDT and CDR2 is YYEEEE. CDR3 size: 16 residues. The CDR3 loop is CASSLFETSNRWEQYF. The CDR3 region has the DNA TGTGCCAGCAGCTTGTTTGAGACTAGCAACCGGTGGGAGCAGTACTTC.

The chain employs TRBV5-1 and TRBJ2-7; no firm D call. The CDR3 has 13 amino acids. The V and J ends lost 5 bases and 3 bases respectively, with 12 bases between them. Germline-derived CDR1 and CDR2 are SGHRS and YFSETQ. CDR3 amino acids: CASRGQVVYEQYF. The CDR3 coding sequence is TGCGCCAGCAGGGGTCAGGTCGTCTACGAGCAGTACTTC.

The chain couples TRBV29-1 to TRBJ1-1, with no clear D. Trimming pared 3 bases from V and 3 bases from J, leaving 14 bases between. Per the germline V gene, CDR1 is SQVTM and CDR2 is ANQGSEA. This CDR3 region has 14 residues. The CDR3 sequence is CSVDLSGRDTEAFF. The CDR3 bases are TGCAGCGTTGACTTATCGGGGAGGGACACTGAAGCTTTCTTT.

The chain employs TRBV19 and TRBJ2-3; tentative D call: TRBD1 (5 bases). The ends were cut back, 1 base at V and 3 bases at J, with 8 bases in the middle. CDR1 is LNHDA and CDR2 is SQIVND in the germline V gene (reference sequence). The CDR3 spans 14 residues. CDR3 region: CASSIGQTTDTQYF. The CDR3, as DNA: TGTGCCAGTAGTATAGGACAGACGACAGATACGCAGTATTTT.

This chain links TRBV6-5 with TRBJ1-4; 7 bases are shared with TRBD1. Germline V gene sequence: CDR1 MNHEY, CDR2 SVGAGI. The CDR3 is 16 amino acids. Trimming at V came to 4 bases and at J to 0 bases, leaving 5 bases not matched to a gene. This CDR3 reads CASSLDRFATNEKLFF. The CDR3 DNA reads TGTGCCAGCAGTTTGGACAGGTTTGCAACTAATGAAAAACTGTTTTTT.

This sequence joins TRBV12-3 or TRBV12-4 and TRBJ2-5; D may be TRBD2 (6 bases). Trimming took 9 bases from V and 10 from J, leaving 21 bases between them. This CDR3 region has 13 residues. CDR3 in amino acids: CASTGLEEGSQYF. The CDR3 DNA reads TGTGCCAGTACGGGGCTGGAGGAGGGGAGCCAGTACTTC.

The chain has TRBV2 and TRBJ1-2; a possible D gene is TRBD1 (5 bases). Looked up from germline, CDR1 is SNHLY and CDR2 is FYNNEI. This CDR3 has 14 amino acids. With 3 bases removed from V and 5 bases from J, the gap between germline ends came to 13 bases. CDR3 protein: CASSDQGMGYGYTF. The CDR3 coding sequence is TGTGCCAGCAGTGACCAGGGTATGGGGTATGGCTACACCTTC.

In DNA form, the CDR3 reads TGTGCCAGCAGCTCGACAGGGGAATATGGCTACACCTTC. Its protein is CASSSTGEYGYTF. The V gene is TRBV5-4, the J gene TRBJ1-2; 8 positions match TRBD1. The CDR3 is made up of 13 amino acids. Germline loops: CDR1 SGHNT, CDR2 YYREEE (reference sequence). Unmatched junction bases numbered 3, after V lost 3 bases and J lost 5 bases.

The chain couples TRBV7-2 to TRBJ2-1; unclear D gene. The germline CDR1 and CDR2 sequences are SGHTA and FQGNSA. This CDR3 has 15 amino acids. Trimming took 0 bases from V and 3 from J, leaving 9 bases between them. The CDR3: CASSLAGIVYNEQFF. DNA for the CDR3: TGTGCCAGCAGCTTAGCAGGGATTGTCTACAATGAGCAGTTCTTC. The entire variable domain, with the rest obtained from reference TRBV7-2 and TRBJ2-1, is as follows: GAGVSQSPSNKVTEKGKDVELRCDPISGHTALYWYRQSLGQGLEFLIYFQGNSAPDKSGLPSDRFSAERTGGSVSTLTIQRTQQEDSAVYLCASSLAGIVYNEQFFGPGTRLTVL.

J is TRBJ1-2 and V is TRBV29-1; D is uncertain. The CDR3 spans 11 residues. Per the germline V gene, CDR1 is SQVTM and CDR2 is ANQGSEA. V lost 5 bases and J 4 bases, leaving 8 bases between the germline ends. The CDR3 bases are TGCAGCGTTTATCATTCCTATGGCTACACCTTC. Its translation: CSVYHSYGYTF.

The chain combines TRBV18 with TRBJ2-7; 8 nucleotides agree with TRBD1. J gave up 4 bases and V 6 bases, and 8 bases lay outside the gene matches. CDR3 size: 14 residues. The germline CDR1 and CDR2 sequences are KGHSH and LQKENI. The CDR3 loop reads CASSPGTGGYEQYF. CDR3 bases: TGTGCCAGCTCCCCAGGGACAGGAGGATACGAGCAGTACTTC.

The V call is TRBV3-1 (or the pseudogene TRBV3-2), the J call TRBJ2-1; D is ambiguous. CDR1 and CDR2 (germline): LGHDT, YNNKEL (reference sequence). V lost 1 base and J 8 bases, leaving 12 bases between the germline ends. CDR3 length: 14 amino acids. The CDR3 DNA reads TGTGCCAGCAGCCAAGCCCCTGAGGTGCATGAGCAGTTCTTC. Translated: CASSQAPEVHEQFF.

V gene TRBV5-8 combines with J gene TRBJ1-6, with unresolved D. Per the germline V gene, CDR1 is SGHTS and CDR2 is YDEGEE. The CDR3 is 13 amino acids. Trimming cost V 2 bases and J 7 bases, with 7 bases left between them. CDR3 in DNA: TGTGCCAGCAGCTTATCTGCGAATTCACCCCTCCACTTT. This codes for CASSLSANSPLHF.

The CDR3 DNA follows: TGCGCCAGCAGCTCCGGACAGGGGGTAGAGCAGTACTTC. Residues: CASSSGQGVEQYF. The chain has TRBV5-1 and TRBJ2-7, with 10 bases matching TRBD1. The CDR3 runs to 13 residues. With 3 bases clipped from V and 7 bases from J, the junction kept 4 bases outside the gene matches. Germline V gene lookup returns CDR1 SGHRS and CDR2 YFSETQ. Supplemented by reference TRBV5-1 and TRBJ2-7, the full variable domain reads KAGVTQTPRYLIKTRGQQVTLSCSPISGHRSVSWYQQTPGQGLQFLFEYFSETQRNKGNFPGRFSGRQFSNSRSEMNVSTLELGDSALYLCASSSGQGVEQYFGPGTRLTVT.

This sequence joins TRBV3-1 (or the pseudogene TRBV3-2) and TRBJ1-2, with D tentatively TRBD1 (5 bases). Germline assignment: CDR1 LGHDT and CDR2 YNNKEL (reference sequence). V lost 0 bases to trimming and J lost 4 bases, with 6 bases between them. The CDR3 spans 13 residues. For the CDR3, the DNA is TGTGCCAGCAGCCAAGACCAGGGCTATGGCTACACCTTC. It yields the protein CASSQDQGYGYTF.

The V and J genes are TRBV5-1 and TRBJ1-5, with D tentatively TRBD1 (5 bases). Germline lookup yields CDR1 SGHRS and CDR2 YFSETQ. The CDR3 has 15 amino acids. Trimming shortened V by 4 bases and J by 3 bases, and 14 bases separated the two germline ends. The CDR3 here is CASSPSDRTNQPQHF. The CDR3 nucleotides read TGCGCCAGCAGCCCCTCCGACAGAACCAATCAGCCCCAGCATTTT.

The rearrangement joins TRBV11-2 to TRBJ2-1, with 12 bases identical to TRBD2. The trim removed 1 base at V and 8 bases at J, leaving 6 bases unmatched. Germline V CDR1 and CDR2: SGHAT, FQNNGV. The CDR3 loop spans 16 amino acids. Here the CDR3 reads CASSLVGTSGHDEQFF. Here the CDR3 DNA reads TGTGCCAGCAGCTTAGTGGGGACTAGCGGGCACGATGAGCAGTTCTTC.

As DNA, the CDR3 is TGTGCCAGCAGCCAAGAGGGACACAATGAGCAGTTCTTC. As protein: CASSQEGHNEQFF. The gene calls are TRBV3-1 (or the pseudogene TRBV3-2) and TRBJ2-1, with D perhaps matching TRBD1 or TRBD2 (5 bases each). CDR1 LGHDT and CDR2 YNNKEL come from the germline V gene (reference sequence). Deletions cut 0 bases from V and 5 bases from J, with 5 bases between. The CDR3 extends over 13 amino acids.

The chain uses TRBV7-2 and TRBJ2-1; a weak D match, TRBD2 (6 bases). Germline V gene data show CDR1 as SGHTA and CDR2 as FQGNSA. Trimming pared 2 bases from V and 5 bases from J, leaving 10 bases between. The CDR3 extends over 14 amino acids. CDR3 sequence (DNA): TGTGCCAGCAGCTTACGGACTAACCACAATGAGCAGTTCTTC. Amino acids: CASSLRTNHNEQFF.